This TCR beta chain comes out of a study of OX40 agonist ivuxolimab in advanced cancers. For the study at large: Each patient was given ivuxolimab into a vein every 2 weeks, at 0.01 to 10 mg/kg. Study-wide findings and caveats: At 0.1 to 3.0 mg/kg, CD4+ and CD8+ blood T cells expanded clonally by week 6. The study found that CD8+ T cells averaged more expanded clones than CD4+.

The table came from immunoSEQ multiplex PCR; TCRdb's copy has only in-frame clones and leaves some out. The sample includes 52,000 or so clones, roughly 82% seen only once; the top ten take less than 4.5%. With autoimmune disease history or systemic immunosuppression, patients were excluded. J lost 4 bases, V lost 5 bases, and 13 bases had no gene match. CDR3 length equals 16 residues. Germline V lookup: CDR1 LNHDA, CDR2 SQIVND (reference sequence). Worth noting for this clone: Antigen specificity is unknown.

This sequence was found in an adult with an advanced solid tumor such as melanoma, head and neck, liver or kidney cancer. The sequences come from CD4+ or CD8+ T cells sorted from blood, collected in a trial of the OX40 agonist ivuxolimab. The J gene is TRBJ1-1, the V gene TRBV19, with 7 positions matching TRBD1. CDR3 sequence: CASSSWTGLRGTEAFF. CDR3 nucleotide sequence: TGTGCCAGTAGTTCTTGGACAGGTCTTAGGGGCACTGAAGCTTTCTTT. Complete variable domain (other parts from reference TRBV19 and TRBJ1-1): DGGITQSPKYLFRKEGQNVTLSCEQNLNHDAMYWYRQDPGQGLRLIYYSQIVNDFQKGDIAEGYSVSREKKESFPLTVTSAQKNPTAFYLCASSSWTGLRGTEAFFGQGTRLTVV.